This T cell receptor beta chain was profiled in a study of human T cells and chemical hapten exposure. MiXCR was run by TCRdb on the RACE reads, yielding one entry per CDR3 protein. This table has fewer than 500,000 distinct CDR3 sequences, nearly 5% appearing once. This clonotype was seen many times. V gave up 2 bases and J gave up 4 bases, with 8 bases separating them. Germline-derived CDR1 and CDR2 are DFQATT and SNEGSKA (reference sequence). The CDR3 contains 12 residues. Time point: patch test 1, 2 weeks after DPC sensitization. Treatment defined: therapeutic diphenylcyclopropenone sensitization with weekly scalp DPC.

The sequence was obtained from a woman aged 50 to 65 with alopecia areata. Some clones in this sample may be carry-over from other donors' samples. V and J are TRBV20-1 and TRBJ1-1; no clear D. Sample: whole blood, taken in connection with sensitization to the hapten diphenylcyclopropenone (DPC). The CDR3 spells CSARQDITEAFF. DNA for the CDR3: TGCAGTGCTAGACAGGATATCACTGAAGCTTTCTTT.